This TCR beta chain was identified during a study of tumor-infiltrating lymphocytes in oesophageal squamous cell carcinoma. Relative to its sample, this clonotype is large. V was shortened by 3 bases and J by 0 bases, with 14 bases between the two germline ends. The CDR3 is 16 amino acids. Via MiXCR, TCRdb re-called the PCR reads, giving one row per CDR3 protein. The sample lists 14,000 or so distinct CDR3 sequences, roughly 50% occurring once. This clonotype originated in a male donor with esophageal squamous cell carcinoma. The specimen sequenced was blood. V and J are TRBV12-3 or TRBV12-4 and TRBJ2-5, with a weak D call TRBD1 (5 bases). For the CDR3, the DNA is TGTGCCAGCAGTTTGACAGTGACTTTGTACCAAGAGACCCAGTACTTC. Translation gives CASSLTVTLYQETQYF.